This T cell receptor (beta chain) emerged from a study of blood T cell repertoires in COVID-19. Across the study: The United States, Italy and Spain provided the acute and convalescent COVID-19 samples. PBMCs, B-cell-depleted T cells, or T cells were the source of the cDNA or gDNA that made up the material.

What the recovered Cohort 3 donors had was two negative PCRs, clearance, or symptom resolution. The CDR3 contains 14 residues. The V gene's germline CDR1 is MNHNS and CDR2 SASEGT. Notes on this clone: Relative to the germline gene, one junction end is altered; a read error may explain this.

In the original workflow: Estimated nucleated cell counts came from reference gene primer amplification. The table came from immunoSEQ multiplex PCR; TCRdb's copy has only in-frame clones and leaves some out. The V and J calls and clone size are taken from that table; D and trimming were inferred from the DNA. This sample has some 430,000 clones; roughly 88% occur once, and the top ten carry approximately 0.65%. The genes are TRBV6-1 and TRBJ2-1; TRBD1 might be the D (5 bases). The sequenced sample was PBMCs or T cells enriched from blood (not recorded which). The sequence came from a young man who had recovered from COVID-19. CDR3 loop: CASSEAGRPNGQFF. As DNA, the CDR3 is TGTGCCAGCAGTGAAGCGGGGCGGCCTAATGGGCAGTTCTTC.